The source of this T cell receptor (beta chain) is a study of blood T cell repertoires in COVID-19. Study-level background: T cells, B-cell-depleted T cells, or PBMCs provided the cDNA or gDNA that served as material.

A single count supports this clone. Trimming left V 6 bases short and J 5 bases short, with 14 bases between. This CDR3 is 14 amino acids long. The germline V gene has CDR1 LNHNV and CDR2 YYDKDF (reference sequence). Original data processing: Amplifying reference gene primers gave estimates of nucleated cell counts. The method was immunoSEQ multiplex PCR; TCRdb's version includes in-frame clones alone and lacks a portion of them. V, J and clone size derive from that table, while D and trimming were established from the DNA sequence. The top ten clones hold about 4.5% of a sample with approximately 180,000 clones, around nine tenths of them seen once.

Material for sequencing was peripheral blood. This receptor was obtained from a human donor in a cohort sampled during active COVID-19. The V gene is TRBV15, the J gene TRBJ2-1, with D possibly matching TRBD2 (7 bases). CDR3 sequence: CATRRGGPDNEQFF. The CDR3 DNA reads TGTGCCACCAGGAGGGGGGGGCCTGACAATGAGCAGTTCTTC.